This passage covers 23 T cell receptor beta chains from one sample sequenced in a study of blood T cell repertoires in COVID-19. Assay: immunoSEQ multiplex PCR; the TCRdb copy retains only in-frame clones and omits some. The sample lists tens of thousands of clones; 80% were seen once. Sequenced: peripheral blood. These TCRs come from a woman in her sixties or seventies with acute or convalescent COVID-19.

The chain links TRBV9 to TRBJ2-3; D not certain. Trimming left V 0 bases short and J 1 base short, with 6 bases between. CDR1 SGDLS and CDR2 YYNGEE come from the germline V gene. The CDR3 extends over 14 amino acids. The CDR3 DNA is TGTGCCAGCAGCGTAGGGCTAGGCACAGATACGCAGTATTTT. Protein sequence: CASSVGLGTDTQYF.

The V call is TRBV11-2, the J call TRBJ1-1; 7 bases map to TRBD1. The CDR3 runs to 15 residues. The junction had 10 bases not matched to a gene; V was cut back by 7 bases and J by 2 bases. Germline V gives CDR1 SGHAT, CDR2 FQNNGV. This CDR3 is CASNPRDSINTEAFF. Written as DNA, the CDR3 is TGTGCCAGCAACCCGCGGGACAGCATAAACACTGAAGCTTTCTTT.

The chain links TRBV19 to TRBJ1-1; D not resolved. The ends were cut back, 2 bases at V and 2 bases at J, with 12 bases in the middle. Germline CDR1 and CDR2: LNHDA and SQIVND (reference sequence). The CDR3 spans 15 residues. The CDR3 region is CASSITSVPNTEAFF. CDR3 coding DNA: TGTGCCAGTAGTATAACTAGCGTCCCCAACACTGAAGCTTTCTTT.

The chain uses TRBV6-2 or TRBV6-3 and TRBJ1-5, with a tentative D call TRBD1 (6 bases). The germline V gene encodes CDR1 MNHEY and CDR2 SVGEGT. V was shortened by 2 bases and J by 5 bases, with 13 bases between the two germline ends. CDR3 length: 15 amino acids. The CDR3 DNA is TGTGCCAGCAGTTACGCCGGGACACAGTATCAGCCCCAGCATTTT. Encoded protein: CASSYAGTQYQPQHF.

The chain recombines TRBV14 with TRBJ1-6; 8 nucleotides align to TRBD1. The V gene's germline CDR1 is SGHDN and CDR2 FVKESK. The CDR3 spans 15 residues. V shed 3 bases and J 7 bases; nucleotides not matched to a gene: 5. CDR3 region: CASSHGQGLNSPLHF. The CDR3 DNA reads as TGTGCCAGCAGCCATGGACAGGGTTTGAATTCACCCCTCCACTTT.

This CDR3 is CASSSSGTGKEAFF. The CDR3 nucleotides read TGTGCCAGCAGTTCGTCAGGGACAGGTAAAGAAGCTTTCTTT. The rearrangement links TRBV6-6 to TRBJ1-1, with 8 bases matching TRBD1. Unmatched junction bases numbered 9, after V lost 4 bases and J lost 8 bases. CDR1 MNHNY and CDR2 SVGAGI come from the germline V gene (reference sequence). The length of the CDR3 is 14 residues.

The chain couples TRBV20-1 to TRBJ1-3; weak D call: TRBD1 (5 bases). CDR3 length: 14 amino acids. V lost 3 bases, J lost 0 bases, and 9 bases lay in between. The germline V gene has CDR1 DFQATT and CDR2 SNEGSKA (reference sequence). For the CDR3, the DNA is TGCAGTGCTAGTCAGGGAAACTCTGGAAACACCATATATTTT. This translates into CSASQGNSGNTIYF.

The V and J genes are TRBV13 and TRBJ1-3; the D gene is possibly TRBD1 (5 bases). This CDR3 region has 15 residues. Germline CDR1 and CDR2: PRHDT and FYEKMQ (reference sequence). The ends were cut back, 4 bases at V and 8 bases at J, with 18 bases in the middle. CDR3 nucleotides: TGTGCCAGCAGCTCAAGCCCAACCCAAGGGGACACCATATATTTT. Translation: CASSSSPTQGDTIYF.

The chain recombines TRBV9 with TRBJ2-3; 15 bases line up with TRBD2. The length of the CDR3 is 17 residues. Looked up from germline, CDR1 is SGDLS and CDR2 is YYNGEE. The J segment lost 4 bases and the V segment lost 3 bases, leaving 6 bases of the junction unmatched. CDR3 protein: CASSDGLAGGPADTQYF. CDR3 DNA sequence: TGTGCCAGCAGCGACGGACTAGCGGGGGGGCCAGCAGATACGCAGTATTTT.

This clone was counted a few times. The CDR3 protein is CASSPGAGTGPYEQYF. DNA for the CDR3: TGTGCCAGCAGCCCTGGGGCTGGGACAGGGCCCTACGAGCAGTACTTC. This chain joins TRBV7-6 and TRBJ2-7; 9 nucleotides agree with TRBD1. Germline CDR1 and CDR2: SGHVS and FNYEAQ. V trimming: 5 bases; J trimming: 2 bases; junction bases outside the gene matches: 10. The CDR3 contains 16 residues.

Here the CDR3 DNA reads TGCAGCGTTGATTATACCGGGCAGGGCTACGAGCAGTACTTC. Translating it yields CSVDYTGQGYEQYF. This rearrangement joins TRBV29-1 to TRBJ2-7; possibly TRBD1 for D (5 bases). Per the germline V gene, CDR1 is SQVTM and CDR2 is ANQGSEA. The CDR3 consists of 14 residues. Trimming took 3 bases from V and 3 from J, leaving 15 bases between them.

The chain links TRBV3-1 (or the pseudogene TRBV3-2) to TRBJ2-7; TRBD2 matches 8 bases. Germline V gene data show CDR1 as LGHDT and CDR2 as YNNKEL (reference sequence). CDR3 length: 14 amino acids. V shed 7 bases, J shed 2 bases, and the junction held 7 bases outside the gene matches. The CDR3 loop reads CASTNSGGAYEQYF. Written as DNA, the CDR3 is TGTGCCAGCACAAACAGCGGGGGAGCCTACGAGCAGTACTTC.

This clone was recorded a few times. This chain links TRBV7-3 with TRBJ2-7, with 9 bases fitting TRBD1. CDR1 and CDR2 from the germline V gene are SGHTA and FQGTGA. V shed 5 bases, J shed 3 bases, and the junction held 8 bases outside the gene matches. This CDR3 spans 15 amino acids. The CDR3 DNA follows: TGTGCCAGCAGCCCCGGGACAGGGTCTCACTACGAGCAGTACTTC. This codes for CASSPGTGSHYEQYF.

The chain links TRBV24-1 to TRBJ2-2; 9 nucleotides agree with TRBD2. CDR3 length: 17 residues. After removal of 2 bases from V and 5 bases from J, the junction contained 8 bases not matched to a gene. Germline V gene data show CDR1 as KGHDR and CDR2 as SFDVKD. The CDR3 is CATSDWSGGSGTGELFF. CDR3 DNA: TGTGCCACCAGTGATTGGAGCGGGGGGTCGGGAACCGGGGAGCTGTTTTTT.

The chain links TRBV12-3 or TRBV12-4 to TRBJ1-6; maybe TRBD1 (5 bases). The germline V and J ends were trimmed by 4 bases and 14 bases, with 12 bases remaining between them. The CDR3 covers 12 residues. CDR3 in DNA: TGTGCCAGCAGTTCGACCGGGACTTCCCTCCACTTT. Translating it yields CASSSTGTSLHF.

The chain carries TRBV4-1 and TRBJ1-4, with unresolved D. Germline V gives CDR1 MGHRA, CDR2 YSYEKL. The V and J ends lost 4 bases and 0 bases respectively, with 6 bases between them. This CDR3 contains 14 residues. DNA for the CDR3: TGCGCCAGCAGCCTCCTAGCAACTAATGAAAAACTGTTTTTT. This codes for CASSLLATNEKLFF.

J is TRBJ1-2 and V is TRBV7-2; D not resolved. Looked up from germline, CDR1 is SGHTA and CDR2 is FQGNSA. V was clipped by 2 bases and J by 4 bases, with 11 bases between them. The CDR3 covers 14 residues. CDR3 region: CASSLTPGSYGYTF. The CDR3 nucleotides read TGTGCCAGCAGCTTAACCCCAGGATCCTATGGCTACACCTTC. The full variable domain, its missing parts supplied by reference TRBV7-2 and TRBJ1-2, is GAGVSQSPSNKVTEKGKDVELRCDPISGHTALYWYRQSLGQGLEFLIYFQGNSAPDKSGLPSDRFSAERTGGSVSTLTIQRTQQEDSAVYLCASSLTPGSYGYTFGSGTRLTVV.

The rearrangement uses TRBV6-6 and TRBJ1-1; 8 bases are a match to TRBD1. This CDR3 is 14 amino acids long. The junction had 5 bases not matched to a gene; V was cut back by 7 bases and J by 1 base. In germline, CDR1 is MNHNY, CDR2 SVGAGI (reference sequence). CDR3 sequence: CASTSGTGNTEAFF. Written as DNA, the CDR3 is TGTGCCAGCACTTCCGGGACAGGGAACACTGAAGCTTTCTTT.

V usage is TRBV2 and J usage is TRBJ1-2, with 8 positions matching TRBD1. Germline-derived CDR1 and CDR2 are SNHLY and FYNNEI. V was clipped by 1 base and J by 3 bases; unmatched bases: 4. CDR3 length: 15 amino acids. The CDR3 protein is CASSEDPTGDYGYTF. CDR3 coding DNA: TGTGCCAGCAGTGAAGATCCGACAGGGGACTATGGCTACACCTTC.

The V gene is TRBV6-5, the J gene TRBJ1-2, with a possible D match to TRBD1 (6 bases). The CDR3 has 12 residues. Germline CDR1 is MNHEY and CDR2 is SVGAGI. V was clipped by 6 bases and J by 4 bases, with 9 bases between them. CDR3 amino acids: CASRTGSYGYTF. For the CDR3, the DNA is TGTGCCAGCAGGACAGGCTCCTATGGCTACACCTTC.

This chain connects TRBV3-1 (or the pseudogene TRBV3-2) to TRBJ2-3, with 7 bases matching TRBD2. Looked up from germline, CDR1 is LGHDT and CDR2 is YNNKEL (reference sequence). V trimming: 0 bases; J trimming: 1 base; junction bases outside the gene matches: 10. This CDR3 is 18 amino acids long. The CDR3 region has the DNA TGTGCCAGCAGCCAAGATCAGGGACTACCGGTGGGCACAGATACGCAGTATTTT. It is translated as CASSQDQGLPVGTDTQYF.

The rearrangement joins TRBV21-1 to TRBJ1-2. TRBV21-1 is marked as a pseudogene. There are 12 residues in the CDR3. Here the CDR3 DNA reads TGTGCCAGCAGCAATTCCGGGGGTGGCTACACCTTC. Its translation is CASSNSGGGYTF.

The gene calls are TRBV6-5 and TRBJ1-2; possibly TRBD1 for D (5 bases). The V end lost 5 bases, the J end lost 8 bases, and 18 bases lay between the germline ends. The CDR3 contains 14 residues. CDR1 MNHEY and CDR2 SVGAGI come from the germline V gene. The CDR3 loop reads CASSPDVWTWGYTF. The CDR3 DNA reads TGTGCCAGCAGTCCCGACGTATGGACATGGGGCTACACCTTC.